Below are 14 T cell receptor beta chains sequenced from a single sample in a study of breast tumors, draining lymph nodes, adjacent tissues. Axillary draining lymph nodes of breast cancer patients supplied the node samples. TCRdb ran MiXCR on the multiplex PCR reads and lists one entry per CDR3 protein. Among some 250,000 distinct CDR3 sequences listed, 34% were seen once. The sequencing input was axillary lymph node tissue. The receptors shown here come from a female donor with breast cancer. Some clones in this sample may be carry-over from other donors' samples.

The sample holds many counts of this clonotype. The V call is TRBV7-3, the J call TRBJ2-2; 9 nucleotides match TRBD1. With 2 bases clipped from V and 3 bases from J, the junction kept 4 bases outside the gene matches. Germline V gives CDR1 SGHTA, CDR2 FQGTGA. CDR3 size: 16 residues. The CDR3 is CASSLGGTGYTGELFF. The CDR3 DNA reads as TGTGCCAGCAGCTTAGGAGGGACAGGGTACACCGGGGAGCTGTTTTTT. Drawing the rest from reference TRBV7-3 and TRBJ2-2, the complete variable domain is GAGVSQTPSNKVTEKGKYVELRCDPISGHTALYWYRQSLGQGPEFLIYFQGTGAADDSGLPNDRFFAVRPEGSVSTLKIQRTERGDSAVYLCASSLGGTGYTGELFFGEGSRLTVL.

On this clonotype itself: This CDR3 is missing its conserved last phenylalanine or tryptophan, likely due to a read error. The rearrangement links TRBV14 to TRBJ1-2; D ambiguous. The CDR3 has 13 residues. Germline CDR1 SGHDN, CDR2 FVKESK. In DNA form, the CDR3 reads TGTGTCAGCAGCCAAACCAATAACTATGGCTACACCCTC. Protein product: CVSSQTNNYGYTL.

This clonotype was recorded many times. The J gene is TRBJ2-2, the V gene TRBV7-6; D is unclear. Germline-derived CDR1 and CDR2 are SGHVS and FNYEAQ. V was cut by 0 bases and J by 6 bases, with 5 bases left in between. The CDR3 covers 13 residues. CDR3 nucleotides: TGTGCCAGCAGCTTAGCCGGGTCCGGGGAGCTGTTTTTT. Translated: CASSLAGSGELFF.

The rearrangement uses TRBV28 and TRBJ1-5, with D possibly matching TRBD1 (5 bases). Trimming removed 3 bases from V and 1 base from J, with 16 bases in between. This CDR3 contains 17 residues. Germline-derived CDR1 and CDR2 are MDHEN and SYDVKM. The CDR3 DNA sequence: TGTGCCAGCAGTTTGCCGCAGGGAACAATAAGCAATCAGCCCCAGCATTTT. Residues: CASSLPQGTISNQPQHF.

This clonotype came up many times. The genes are TRBV28 and TRBJ2-7, with a possible D match to TRBD1 (6 bases). Germline assignment: CDR1 MDHEN and CDR2 SYDVKM. Between the trimmed V and J ends, which lost 2 bases and 5 bases, there was a span of 16 bases. The CDR3 is 15 residues long. In DNA form, the CDR3 reads TGTGCCAGCAGTTTAGGGGGCAGGGGCCAGAACGAGCAGTACTTC. Protein product: CASSLGGRGQNEQYF. Using reference TRBV28 and TRBJ2-7 for the parts outside the CDR3, the full variable domain is DVKVTQSSRYLVKRTGEKVFLECVQDMDHENMFWYRQDPGLGLRLIYFSYDVKMKEKGDIPEGYSVSREKKERFSLILESASTNQTSMYLCASSLGGRGQNEQYFGPGTRLTVT.

The V call is TRBV10-3, the J call TRBJ2-1; TRBD2 is a possible D gene (6 bases). The V end was cut by 2 bases, the J end by 2 bases, with 7 bases between. The CDR3 extends over 14 amino acids. Per the germline V gene, CDR1 is ENHRY and CDR2 is SYGVKD. CDR3 loop: CAISEGGTYNEQFF. DNA of the CDR3: TGTGCCATCAGTGAGGGGGGGACCTACAATGAGCAGTTCTTC.

The rearrangement links TRBV29-1 to TRBJ2-7; tentative D call: TRBD1 (5 bases). In germline, CDR1 is SQVTM, CDR2 ANQGSEA. Trimming left V 4 bases short and J 5 bases short, with 15 bases between. This CDR3 region has 13 residues. The CDR3 DNA reads TGCAGCGTTGGGGTGGGGCGGAGACACGAGCAGTACTTC. Protein: CSVGVGRRHEQYF.

This clonotype was found many times. The rearrangement links TRBV7-6 to TRBJ2-2; tentatively, D is TRBD1 (5 bases). V was clipped by 2 bases and J by 8 bases, with 12 bases between them. Germline V CDR1 and CDR2: SGHVS, FNYEAQ. The CDR3 length is 14 residues. CDR3 nucleotide sequence: TGTGCCAGCAGCTTATCCGGGTCAGGGGGGGAGCTGTTTTTT. It encodes CASSLSGSGGELFF.

This clonotype was observed many times. DNA of the CDR3: TGTGCCAGCAGTAATGTGGACGGCTACGAGCAGTACTTC. It encodes CASSNVDGYEQYF. The chain uses TRBV28 and TRBJ2-7; D gene uncertain. This CDR3 has 13 residues. Per the germline V gene, CDR1 is MDHEN and CDR2 is SYDVKM. Trimming pared 5 bases from V and 3 bases from J, leaving 11 bases between.

In its sample, this clonotype was seen many times. The chain joins TRBV12-3 or TRBV12-4 to TRBJ1-5, with TRBD1 matching over 9 bases. V lost 5 bases to trimming and J lost 2 bases; unmatched junction nucleotides: 4. The CDR3 contains 15 residues. The CDR3 sequence is CASSPDRGGNQPQHF. CDR3 nucleotide sequence: TGTGCCAGCAGTCCGGACAGGGGAGGCAATCAGCCCCAGCATTTT.

Concerning this clonotype itself: A much larger clone differs from this one at a single base, so this may be a read error. This chain links TRBV12-5 with TRBJ2-3, with TRBD2 matching over 8 bases. The germline gives CDR1 LGHNT, CDR2 FRNRAP. The CDR3 is 15 residues long. The DNA of the CDR3 is TGTGCCAGCAGTTTCGGGGGGGGTAATACAGATACGCAGTATTTT. Amino acid sequence: CASSFGGGNTDTQYF.

This clonotype came up a few times. The rearrangement joins TRBV7-8 to TRBJ2-4, with D possibly being TRBD1 (6 bases). V dropped 5 bases and J dropped 1 base, with 9 bases sitting between them. CDR1 SGHVS and CDR2 FQNEAQ come from the germline V gene. The CDR3 spans 14 residues. The CDR3 protein is CASSEGEAKNIQYF. The CDR3 DNA reads as TGTGCCAGCAGCGAGGGGGAGGCCAAAAACATTCAGTACTTC.

This clonotype came up many times. The V call is TRBV10-3, the J call TRBJ2-1; D is unresolved. Germline values: CDR1 ENHRY, CDR2 SYGVKD. V was clipped by 4 bases and J by 1 base, with 8 bases between them. CDR3 length: 14 residues. The CDR3 loop reads CAISGERSYNEQFF. The CDR3, as DNA: TGTGCCATCAGTGGAGAGAGATCCTACAATGAGCAGTTCTTC.

This clonotype was counted at least ten times. This chain joins TRBV11-2 and TRBJ2-1; perhaps TRBD1 as D (6 bases). The V gene lost 5 bases and the J gene lost 2 bases, with 13 bases spanning the gap. The CDR3 is 15 residues long. The germline V gene encodes CDR1 SGHAT and CDR2 FQNNGV. Here the CDR3 DNA reads TGTGCCAGCAGCAAGGACAGAGGTACCTACAATGAGCAGTTCTTC. It specifies CASSKDRGTYNEQFF. The full variable domain, completed using reference TRBV11-2 and TRBJ2-1, is EAGVAQSPRYKIIEKRQSVAFWCNPISGHATLYWYQQILGQGPKLLIQFQNNGVVDDSQLPKDRFSAERLKGVDSTLKIQPAKLEDSAVYLCASSKDRGTYNEQFFGPGTRLTVL.